The 27 T cell receptor beta chains below all came from one sample that was sequenced in a study of T cells after posttransplantation cyclophosphamide. Sequencing used immunoSEQ multiplex PCR; TCRdb keeps in-frame clones, though not all of them. The sample presents about 25,000 clones, none singletons. Material for sequencing was PBMCs. These TCRs come from a woman aged 45 to 65 in good health, CMV-negative, and a related stem cell transplant donor.

At least ten counts were recorded for this clone. The V gene is TRBV4-2, the J gene TRBJ2-3; TRBD1 matches 12 bases. This CDR3 contains 22 residues. Trimming at V came to 0 bases and at J to 6 bases, leaving 22 bases not matched to a gene. Germline V lookup: CDR1 LGHNA, CDR2 YNFKEQ. The CDR3: CASSQERFSGTGGDSSRDTQYF. Here the CDR3 DNA reads TGTGCCAGCAGCCAAGAAAGGTTTTCGGGGACAGGGGGCGATAGCAGCCGCGATACGCAGTATTTT.

This clone was counted at least ten times. The genes are TRBV12-5 and TRBJ2-6; tentative D call: TRBD2 (5 bases). Germline V CDR1 and CDR2: LGHNT, FRNRAP. The CDR3 length is 16 residues. Trimming shortened V by 1 base and J by 2 bases, and 9 bases separated the two germline ends. The CDR3 protein is CASGLERGTGANVLTF. CDR3 DNA: TGTGCTAGTGGTTTGGAAAGAGGGACTGGGGCCAACGTCCTGACTTTC.

This clone was seen ten or more times. V and J are TRBV7-6 and TRBJ2-1, with unresolved D. This CDR3 has 13 residues. Per the germline V gene, CDR1 is SGHVS and CDR2 is FNYEAQ. Trimming removed 0 bases at V and 8 bases at J, with 8 bases between. CDR3 sequence reads: CASSLAVGDEQFF. CDR3 in DNA: TGTGCCAGCAGCTTAGCGGTGGGCGATGAGCAGTTCTTC.

This clone has ten or more counts. J is TRBJ1-1 and V is TRBV27; 8 bases match TRBD1. Trimming cost V 8 bases and J 3 bases; bases outside gene matches: 14. The CDR3 runs to 16 residues. Germline CDR1 and CDR2: MNHEY and SMNVEV (reference sequence). Here the CDR3 reads CASFPPDRGGDTEAFF. The CDR3 DNA sequence: TGTGCCAGCTTCCCCCCCGACAGGGGAGGAGACACTGAAGCTTTCTTT.

This clone was observed at least ten times. The CDR3 spells CASSLIAGGVYNEQFF. Written as DNA, the CDR3 is TGTGCCAGCAGCTTAATTGCGGGAGGAGTATACAATGAGCAGTTCTTC. The genes are TRBV7-3 and TRBJ2-1; 8 bases are a match to TRBD2. This CDR3 has 16 residues. The ends lost 1 base at V and 4 bases at J; junction bases unmatched: 6. The germline V gene has CDR1 SGHTA and CDR2 FQGTGA.

This clone was detected many times. The rearrangement links TRBV6-5 to TRBJ1-1; 7 bases map to TRBD1. V lost 4 bases to trimming and J lost 1 base; unmatched junction nucleotides: 3. Germline assignment: CDR1 MNHEY and CDR2 SVGAGI. CDR3 length equals 14 residues. CDR3 region: CASSSRGKNTEAFF. DNA of the CDR3: TGTGCCAGCAGTTCCAGGGGGAAGAACACTGAAGCTTTCTTT.

This clone was observed at least ten times. The rearrangement links TRBV19 to TRBJ2-2; perhaps TRBD1 as D (5 bases). CDR1 is LNHDA and CDR2 is SQIVND in the germline V gene (reference sequence). The CDR3 contains 16 residues. The V end was cut by 6 bases, the J end by 2 bases, with 16 bases between. The CDR3 DNA reads as TGTGCCAGTAGGCCCGGTAGACAGACTAACACCGGGGAGCTGTTTTTT. It yields the protein CASRPGRQTNTGELFF.

This clone came up many times. The chain employs TRBV4-3 and TRBJ2-2; 8 nucleotides line up with TRBD1. The CDR3 is made up of 19 amino acids. Germline V gene sequence: CDR1 LGHNA, CDR2 YSLEER. Trimming took 0 bases from V and 1 from J; bases not matched to a gene: 10. For the CDR3, the DNA is TGCGCCAGCAGCCAAGATTCGCAGGGGGCAAGGGGGAACACCGGGGAGCTGTTTTTT. Residues: CASSQDSQGARGNTGELFF.

This clone was observed many times. The chain uses TRBV4-1 and TRBJ2-1, with 10 bases aligning to TRBD2. The CDR3 contains 16 residues. V dropped 0 bases and J dropped 8; count of bases not matched to a gene: 7. Per the germline V gene, CDR1 is MGHRA and CDR2 is YSYEKL. The CDR3 region is CASSQDRAGGPDEQFF. CDR3 coding DNA: TGCGCCAGCAGCCAAGATAGAGCGGGAGGGCCCGATGAGCAGTTCTTC.

This clone was counted ten times or more. V and J are TRBV10-3 and TRBJ1-2, with D perhaps TRBD1 (6 bases). Per the germline V gene, CDR1 is ENHRY and CDR2 is SYGVKD. Deletions cut 11 bases from V and 6 bases from J, with 13 bases between. This CDR3 is built from 11 residues. DNA for the CDR3: TGTGCCCTCCAACAGGGAGATGGCTACACCTTC. It translates to CALQQGDGYTF.

This clone was counted at least ten times. The sample carries other DNA sequences with the same CDR3. CDR3 sequence: CASSLLAGGRETQYF. As DNA, the CDR3 is TGTGCCAGCAGTCTTCTAGCGGGAGGGCGGGAGACCCAGTACTTC. This chain joins TRBV6-5 and TRBJ2-5, with 12 nucleotides matching TRBD2. The germline gives CDR1 MNHEY, CDR2 SVGAGI. V gave up 5 bases and J gave up 5 bases; unmatched junction bases: 6. This CDR3 spans 15 amino acids.

This clone appeared many times. The chain joins TRBV10-3 to TRBJ2-7; D perhaps matches TRBD2 (5 bases). The V and J ends lost 10 bases and 5 bases respectively, with 24 bases between them. The length of the CDR3 is 15 residues. Germline CDR1 reads ENHRY; CDR2 reads SYGVKD. The CDR3 coding sequence is TGTGCCACGGGGTCTCTCCGAGACGCACCTAACGAGCAGTACTTC. It codes for CATGSLRDAPNEQYF.

This clone was detected many times. V is TRBV6-1 and J is TRBJ1-6; D is unresolved. V lost 2 bases, J lost 13 bases, and 6 bases lay in between. The CDR3 is 11 residues long. The germline V gene has CDR1 MNHNS and CDR2 SASEGT. CDR3: CASSERSPLHF. In DNA form, the CDR3 reads TGTGCCAGCAGTGAACGGAGCCCCCTCCACTTT.

There are many counts of this clone. The chain links TRBV19 to TRBJ2-1, with D possibly matching TRBD2 (5 bases). The CDR3 is 15 amino acids. The germline CDR1 and CDR2 sequences are LNHDA and SQIVND (reference sequence). Trimming took 0 bases from V and 3 from J, leaving 9 bases between them. CDR3 sequence (DNA): TGTGCCAGTAGTATAGATCTGGCGGGCTACAATGAGCAGTTCTTC. The encoded protein is CASSIDLAGYNEQFF. Drawing the rest from reference TRBV19 and TRBJ2-1, the complete variable domain is DGGITQSPKYLFRKEGQNVTLSCEQNLNHDAMYWYRQDPGQGLRLIYYSQIVNDFQKGDIAEGYSVSREKKESFPLTVTSAQKNPTAFYLCASSIDLAGYNEQFFGPGTRLTVL.

This clone was counted ten times or more. The chain recombines TRBV28 with TRBJ1-2; 8 bases map to TRBD1. The V segment lost 8 bases and the J segment 8 bases; nucleotides outside the gene matches: 10. The length of the CDR3 is 13 residues. Looked up from germline, CDR1 is MDHEN and CDR2 is SYDVKM. The CDR3 protein is CASHPSGGNGYTF. The CDR3 nucleotides are TGTGCCAGCCACCCCTCAGGGGGCAACGGCTACACCTTC.

This clone was detected many times. CDR3 DNA sequence: TGTGCCAGGAGTCATCCGGGACAGCCTAACTATGGCTACACCTTC. Amino acids: CARSHPGQPNYGYTF. The V and J genes are TRBV2 and TRBJ1-2; 7 nucleotides align to TRBD1. J lost 0 bases, V lost 9 bases, and 10 bases had no gene match. Germline V lookup: CDR1 SNHLY, CDR2 FYNNEI. The CDR3 contains 15 residues.

This clone was recorded at least ten times. The chain employs TRBV5-8 and TRBJ2-5, with TRBD2 matching over 7 bases. The J segment lost 5 bases and the V segment lost 2 bases, leaving 12 bases of the junction unmatched. The germline CDR1 and CDR2 sequences are SGHTS and YDEGEE. The CDR3 loop spans 16 amino acids. The CDR3 DNA reads as TGTGCCAGCAGCTTATCGGAGGTAGAGGGAGGGGAGACCCAGTACTTC. Its translation: CASSLSEVEGGETQYF.

In this sample, this clone turned up many times. This rearrangement joins TRBV7-9 to TRBJ2-7; the match to TRBD2 covers 11 bases. The ends lost 1 base at V and 5 bases at J; junction bases unmatched: 7. Germline lookup yields CDR1 SEHNR and CDR2 FQNEAQ (reference sequence). This CDR3 comprises 16 residues. In DNA form, the CDR3 reads TGTGCCAGCAGCTTAGGTAGCGGGAGGGCGGTGAACGAGCAGTACTTC. Translating it yields CASSLGSGRAVNEQYF.

This clone appeared many times. The rearrangement uses TRBV4-1 and TRBJ1-4, with TRBD1 as a possible D gene (5 bases). From germline, CDR1 is MGHRA and CDR2 YSYEKL. Trimming pared 4 bases from V and 0 bases from J, leaving 12 bases between. CDR3 length: 16 amino acids. CDR3 region: CASSRGDVATNEKLFF. CDR3 sequence (DNA): TGCGCCAGCAGCCGGGGGGACGTAGCAACTAATGAAAAACTGTTTTTT.

In its sample, this clone was seen many times. This chain uses TRBV4-2 with TRBJ2-7; possible D gene TRBD2, 6 bases. The CDR3 spans 12 residues. CDR1 LGHNA and CDR2 YNFKEQ come from the germline V gene. Between the trimmed V and J ends, which lost 6 bases and 5 bases, there was a span of 11 bases. The CDR3 loop is CASSPSVHEQYF. The CDR3 DNA reads TGTGCCAGCAGTCCTAGCGTCCACGAGCAGTACTTC.

This clone was detected many times. The chain has TRBV6-1 and TRBJ1-1; 10 bases are shared with TRBD1. Germline V lookup: CDR1 MNHNS, CDR2 SASEGT. V gave up 4 bases and J gave up 4 bases; unmatched junction bases: 6. This CDR3 is 15 amino acids long. DNA of the CDR3: TGTGCCAGCAGTGCGACAGGGGGCGCGGGCACTGAAGCTTTCTTT. It specifies CASSATGGAGTEAFF.

This clone showed up many times. The rearrangement joins TRBV7-3 to TRBJ1-1; no clear D gene. Germline CDR1 SGHTA, CDR2 FQGTGA. Trimming removed 3 bases from V and 1 base from J, with 6 bases in between. The CDR3 has 13 amino acids. CDR3 loop: CASSFRENTEAFF. The CDR3 coding sequence is TGTGCCAGCAGCTTTCGAGAGAACACTGAAGCTTTCTTT.

This clone was recorded at least ten times. CDR3 region: CASSLLQGGNQPQHF. The CDR3 region has the DNA TGTGCCAGCAGCTTACTCCAGGGGGGCAATCAGCCCCAGCATTTT. The chain couples TRBV7-2 to TRBJ1-5; 7 positions match TRBD1. V was clipped by 2 bases and J by 2 bases; unmatched bases: 3. This CDR3 has 15 residues. Germline CDR1 is SGHTA and CDR2 is FQGNSA.

This clone showed up many times. The chain is built from TRBV4-2 and TRBJ2-1; TRBD1 aligns across 7 bases. The CDR3 is 14 amino acids. Trimming cost V 4 bases and J 4 bases; bases outside gene matches: 4. Germline values: CDR1 LGHNA, CDR2 YNFKEQ. CDR3 region: CASSPQGEYNEQFF. For the CDR3, the DNA is TGTGCCAGCAGCCCTCAGGGGGAGTACAATGAGCAGTTCTTC.

This clone was recorded many times. The gene calls are TRBV12-5 and TRBJ2-3; 9 bases map to TRBD2. CDR3 length: 13 amino acids. The V segment lost 5 bases and the J segment 14 bases; nucleotides outside the gene matches: 11. Germline assignment: CDR1 LGHNT and CDR2 FRNRAP. In nucleotides, the CDR3 is TGTGCTAGTGGTCCGACTAGCGGAACCCCAGCGTATTTT. It encodes CASGPTSGTPAYF.

This clone was counted many times. The CDR3 coding sequence is TGTGCCAGCAGTTTAAAAGGCCCGACAGGGGGCACTGAAGCTTTCTTT. The encoded protein is CASSLKGPTGGTEAFF. This chain links TRBV28 with TRBJ1-1, with 9 bases identical to TRBD1. Germline V gene data show CDR1 as MDHEN and CDR2 as SYDVKM. After removal of 2 bases from V and 4 bases from J, the junction contained 8 bases not matched to a gene. The CDR3 runs to 16 residues.

This clone was found many times. The rearrangement links TRBV18 to TRBJ2-7; TRBD2 matches 14 bases. This CDR3 contains 16 residues. From germline, CDR1 is KGHSH and CDR2 LQKENI. The V and J ends lost 4 bases and 6 bases, in that order; junction bases with no gene match: 8. CDR3 in amino acids: CASSRTSGTSGSEQYF. The CDR3 DNA reads as TGTGCCAGCTCACGCACCTCCGGGACTAGCGGGAGCGAGCAGTACTTC. The full variable domain, its missing parts supplied by reference TRBV18 and TRBJ2-7, is NAGVMQNPRHLVRRRGQEARLRCSPMKGHSHVYWYRQLPEEGLKFMVYLQKENIIDESGMPKERFSAEFPKEGPSILRIQQVVRGDSAAYFCASSRTSGTSGSEQYFGPGTRLTVT.